A selection of T cell receptor beta chains follows, all from one sample in a study of T cell repertoires in Merkel cell carcinoma. Measured with immunoSEQ multiplex PCR; TCRdb has only the in-frame clones, and not every one. Among fewer than 15,000 clones listed, under 85% were seen once. The specimen was tumor tissue. The receptor source for this set is an adult with Merkel cell carcinoma. Both conserved end residues are part of each CDR3. A D gene is named only where the DNA matches it firmly. Some rows mark clone size as missing; the rest say once, few, many or name a class of expanded clone.

j_call clone_size v_call d_call cdr3_nt cdr3_aa
TRBJ2-3 - TRBV24-1 - TGTGCCACCAGTGATGGATCGGGACCGAAGCCAGATACGCAGTATTTT CATSDGSGPKPDTQYF
TRBJ1-2 - TRBV11-3 - TGTGCCAGCAGCACAGGCTCCCTATCTCTCGGCTACACCTTC CASSTGSLSLGYTF
TRBJ1-1 - TRBV19 - TGTGCCAGTAGTATAGGGGGCAGCAATGAAGCTTTCTTT CASSIGGSNEAFF
TRBJ2-7 - TRBV5-1 TRBD1 TGCGCCAGCAGCGGGGGACAGACGAGCTCCTACGAGCAGTACTTC CASSGGQTSSYEQYF
TRBJ1-3 - TRBV7-2 - TGTGCCAGCACCTTCTCAGGACCTGGAAACACCATATATTTT CASTFSGPGNTIYF
TRBJ1-4 - TRBV7-9 TRBD1 TGTGCCAGCAGCTCCACCTTACAGGGGATAAGTGAAAAACTGTTTTTT CASSSTLQGISEKLFF
TRBJ2-7 - TRBV7-2 - TGTGCCAGCAGCTTAGCTAGAGAGAACTACGAGCAGTACTTC CASSLARENYEQYF
TRBJ1-2 - TRBV30 TRBD1 TGTGCCTGGAGAACCCAGGGGGCGGTAAATGGCTACACCTTC CAWRTQGAVNGYTF
TRBJ2-5 once TRBV6-5 - TGTGCCAGCAGGGGATCTCTAGGCTGGGGAGAGACCCAGTACTTC CASRGSLGWGETQYF
TRBJ2-2 medium-sized TRBV6-6 - TGTGCCAGTGGGTCCACCGGGGAGCTGTTTTTT CASGSTGELFF
TRBJ1-1 - TRBV13 - TGTGCCAGCACCCTGGGGGGCACTGAAGCTTTCTTT CASTLGGTEAFF
TRBJ1-5 - TRBV6-5 - TGTGCCAGCAGTTACGGGAGCAATCAGCCCCAGCATTTT CASSYGSNQPQHF
TRBJ2-5 - TRBV5-6 - TGTGCCAGCAGCCCCCGGGCAGGAGGAGAGACCCAGTACTTC CASSPRAGGETQYF